The sequence of this T cell receptor beta chain was determined in a study of human T cells and chemical hapten exposure. Study-level results: Versus controls, significantly more large CDR3 similarity clusters arose from expanded TCRs. Sensitizing with DPC caused no change in TCRs above 1 in 1000 frequency.

The CDR3 covers 19 residues. V lost 8 bases to trimming and J lost 0 bases; unmatched junction nucleotides: 19. Germline CDR1 reads SEHNR; CDR2 reads FQNEAQ (reference sequence). This clonotype was counted at least ten times. Its antigen remains unidentified. Unique molecular identifiers were attached to individual cDNA molecules within the library. TCRdb re-called the RACE reads with MiXCR, one entry per CDR3 protein. The table lists roughly 52,000 distinct CDR3 sequences, 11% of them singletons, with around 1.8% in the top ten. The time point denotes: patch test 1, 2 weeks after DPC sensitization. Regarding treatment: therapeutic diphenylcyclopropenone sensitization with weekly scalp DPC. Extraction of total RNA was performed on unfractionated whole blood. Prior to each patch test being applied, blood was drawn.

This sequence was found in a woman between 35 and 50 years old with alopecia areata. Some clones in this sample may be carry-over from other donors' samples. The sample here was whole blood, taken in connection with sensitization to the hapten diphenylcyclopropenone (DPC). The genes are TRBV7-9 and TRBJ2-1, with TRBD2 matching over 7 bases. Here the CDR3 DNA reads TGTGCCAGCCCCATAGGCGGGAGCTCCCCCCTTCGCTCCTACAATGAGCAGTTCTTC. Protein product: CASPIGGSSPLRSYNEQFF.